This T cell receptor beta chain was captured in a study of human T cells and chemical hapten exposure (dated by TCRdb to the early 2020s). Regarding the research as a whole: For sensitization, 2% DPC in acetone was applied to an approximately 2 cm by approximately 2 cm area of upper inner arm skin. Patients additionally received weekly therapeutic DPC doses to the scalp throughout the roughly 26-week study period. Patch testing on the upper back used Finn chambers containing 0.01% DPC, with scoring done after 6 days according to International Contact Dermatitis Research Group standards. The patient cohort, mostly female, included alopecia areata with under or over 50% scalp involvement, alopecia totalis and alopecia universalis. Libraries were pooled for sequencing, and variation in per-sample TCR yields was attributed mainly to small differences in library volumes within the pool. In alopecia patients, the study followed how the peripheral blood TCR repertoire changed in vivo over primary and secondary sensitization to diphenylcyclopropenone (DPC), a hapten. Blood was sampled from patients pre-sensitization (week 0) and at 2, 6 and about 24 weeks after DPC sensitization. For TCR sequencing, blood came from 25 to 35 alopecia patients at anywhere from one to four time points (pre-sensitization, 2, 6 and 24 weeks).

Results the study describes overall, beyond this receptor: The number of PT1 expanded TCRs positively correlated with patch test score, significant at thresholds 8, 16 and 32 but not 4. DPC sensitization did not change how many TCRs were above 1 in 1000 frequency, and no evidence was found of alterations in global repertoire structure. After repeated subsampling, changes were observed in the strength of the expansion versus patch-test correlation and in the threshold at which the correlation became significant. Because every patient had alopecia, a presumed autoimmune disease, the patients' immune response might differ from that of healthy individuals. Compared with pre-sensitization or healthy control sets, expanded TCRs formed significantly more large CDR3 similarity clusters, which is consistent with antigen-driven responses.

The library was obtained by RACE. The instrument given in TCRdb is NextSeq 500. Library preparation attached unique molecular identifiers to individual cDNA molecules for quantitative, reproducible TCR counting. Each blood RNA sample was used to sequence both TCR alpha and TCR beta chains. The authors processed their data as follows. The median number of TCRs per sample was roughly 98,000, ranging from roughly 23,224 to 690,600. V, J and CDR3 annotation of the TCR reads was performed with the Decombinator software suite. For the PS versus PT1 abundance plots, all samples were subsampled to the same number of TCRs (28,000). Expanded TCRs were defined as absent before sensitization and observed at least eight times at the 2-week time point. The raw public data were reprocessed by TCRdb itself: fastp quality trimming at Q25, MiXCR clonotype calling, in-frame beta chains only. When rows share a CDR3 protein, they turn into one entry using the most common DNA and genes. The V and J calls follow TCRdb's processing rather than the paper's. The sample table holds a few hundred thousand distinct CDR3 sequences, of which roughly 4.8% were seen once. 2% to 2.5% of the sample is held by the ten biggest clonotypes.

The V and J ends are trimmed by 4 bases and 2 bases, leaving 12 bases between them. The CDR3 has 15 amino acids, counting the end cysteine and phenylalanine. The sequence is cut down to CDR3 DNA, 45 bases in frame from base 1. CDR1 and CDR2 are drawn from the germline V gene (reference sequence): PRHDT, FYEKMQ. About this clonotype: The antigen it recognizes is unknown. No much larger clonotype is one base removed from it; base qualities were not supplied.

This specimen's time point label, per the study, means: patch test 1, 2 weeks after DPC sensitization. Sample treatment or condition, as interpreted from the label and publication: therapeutic diphenylcyclopropenone sensitization with weekly scalp DPC. Blood at each patch-test visit was drawn before the patch test was applied. Patients were considered eligible if aged 18 to 70, diagnosed with alopecia and deemed suitable for DPC therapy, and patients were excluded if pregnant. Unfractionated whole blood was collected in Tempus Blood RNA tubes, and total RNA was extracted from that blood. The V and J genes are TRBV13 and TRBJ1-5; 5 matching bases give a weak D call of TRBD1. This TCR came from a woman between 45 and 65 years old with alopecia areata. Some clones in this sample may be carry-over from other donors' samples. Sequencing used whole blood, obtained in connection with sensitization to the hapten diphenylcyclopropenone (DPC). The nucleotide sequence is TGTGCCAGCAGCTCCAGGGTTGCTGGCAATCAGCCCCAGCATTTT. Translation gives CASSSRVAGNQPQHF.